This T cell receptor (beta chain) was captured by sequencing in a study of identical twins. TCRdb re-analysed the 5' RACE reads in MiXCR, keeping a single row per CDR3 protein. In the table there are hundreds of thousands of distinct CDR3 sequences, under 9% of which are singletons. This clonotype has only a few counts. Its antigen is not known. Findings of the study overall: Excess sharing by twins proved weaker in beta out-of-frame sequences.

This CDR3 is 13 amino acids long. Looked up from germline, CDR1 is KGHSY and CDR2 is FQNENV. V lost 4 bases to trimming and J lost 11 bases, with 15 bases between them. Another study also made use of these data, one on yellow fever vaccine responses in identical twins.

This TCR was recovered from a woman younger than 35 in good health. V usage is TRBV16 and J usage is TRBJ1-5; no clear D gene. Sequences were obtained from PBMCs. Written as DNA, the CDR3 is TGTGCCAGCAGCCCACCGGTGGGCGGGGCCCAGCATTTT. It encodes CASSPPVGGAQHF.